This paragraph covers one TCR beta chain sequence. These data originate in a study of blood T cell repertoires in COVID-19. Turning to the study itself: Samples taken during acute and convalescent COVID-19 were collected in the United States, Italy and Spain. T cells, B-cell-depleted T cells, or PBMCs provided the cDNA or gDNA that served as material.

In the original processing: The assay estimated nucleated cells by amplifying reference gene primers. The table came from immunoSEQ multiplex PCR; TCRdb's copy has only in-frame clones and leaves some out. Clonal size and the V and J genes are those of that table, whereas D and trimming came from the DNA. The sample lists more than 120,000 clones, roughly 87% occurring once. This CDR3 region has 13 residues. The germline V gene encodes CDR1 PRHDT and CDR2 FYEKMQ (reference sequence). Trimming cost V 4 bases and J 6 bases, with 12 bases left between them. This chain links TRBV13 with TRBJ1-1; possible D gene TRBD1, 5 bases. This receptor was identified in a woman aged 45 to 65 with acute or convalescent COVID-19. Sequenced sample: peripheral blood. In DNA form, the CDR3 reads TGTGCCAGCAGCTCCCTCCGACAGCCTGAAGCTTTCTTT. This translates into CASSSLRQPEAFF.